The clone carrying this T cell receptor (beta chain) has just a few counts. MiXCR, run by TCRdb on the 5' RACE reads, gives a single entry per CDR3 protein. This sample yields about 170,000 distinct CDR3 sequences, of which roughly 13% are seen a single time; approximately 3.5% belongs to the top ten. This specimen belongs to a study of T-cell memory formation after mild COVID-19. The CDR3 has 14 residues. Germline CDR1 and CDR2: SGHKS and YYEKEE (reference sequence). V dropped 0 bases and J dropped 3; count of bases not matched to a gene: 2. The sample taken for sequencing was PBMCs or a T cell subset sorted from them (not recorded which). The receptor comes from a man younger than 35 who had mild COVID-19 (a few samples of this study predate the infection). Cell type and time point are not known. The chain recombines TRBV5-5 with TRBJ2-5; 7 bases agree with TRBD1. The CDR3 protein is CASSLEGQKETQYF. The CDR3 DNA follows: TGTGCCAGCAGCTTGGAGGGACAGAAAGAGACCCAGTACTTC. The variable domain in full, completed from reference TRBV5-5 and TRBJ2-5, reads DAGVTQSPTHLIKTRGQQVTLRCSPISGHKSVSWYQQVLGQGPQFIFQYYEKEERGRGNFPDRFSARQFPNYSSELNVNALLLGDSALYLCASSLEGQKETQYFGPGTRLLVL.